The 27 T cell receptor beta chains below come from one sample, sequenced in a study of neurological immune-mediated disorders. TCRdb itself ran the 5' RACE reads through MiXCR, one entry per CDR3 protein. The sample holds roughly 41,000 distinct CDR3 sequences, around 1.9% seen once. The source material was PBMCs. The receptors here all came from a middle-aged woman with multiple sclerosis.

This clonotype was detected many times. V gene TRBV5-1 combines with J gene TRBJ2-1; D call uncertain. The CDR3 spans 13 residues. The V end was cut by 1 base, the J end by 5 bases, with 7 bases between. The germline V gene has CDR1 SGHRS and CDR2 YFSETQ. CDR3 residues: CASSLNSNNEQFF. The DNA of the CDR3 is TGCGCCAGCAGCTTGAACAGTAACAATGAGCAGTTCTTC.

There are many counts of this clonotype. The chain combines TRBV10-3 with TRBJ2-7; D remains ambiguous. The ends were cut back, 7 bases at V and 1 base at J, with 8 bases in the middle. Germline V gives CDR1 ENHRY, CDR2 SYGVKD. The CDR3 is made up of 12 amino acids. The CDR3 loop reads CAIKETSYEQYF. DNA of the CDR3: TGTGCCATCAAGGAGACTTCCTACGAGCAGTACTTC.

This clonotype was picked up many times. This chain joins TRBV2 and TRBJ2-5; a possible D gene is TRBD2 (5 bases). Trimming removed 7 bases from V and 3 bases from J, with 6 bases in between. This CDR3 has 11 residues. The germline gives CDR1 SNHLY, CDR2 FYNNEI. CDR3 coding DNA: TGTGCCAGCATGAGGGAAGAGACCCAGTACTTC. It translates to CASMREETQYF.

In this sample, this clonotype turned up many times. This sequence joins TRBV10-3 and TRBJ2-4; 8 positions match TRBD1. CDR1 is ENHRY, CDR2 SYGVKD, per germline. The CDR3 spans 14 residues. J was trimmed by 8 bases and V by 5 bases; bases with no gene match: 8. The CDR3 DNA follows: TGTGCCATCAGTACGACAGGGGAAGGGGACATTCAGTACTTC. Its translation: CAISTTGEGDIQYF.

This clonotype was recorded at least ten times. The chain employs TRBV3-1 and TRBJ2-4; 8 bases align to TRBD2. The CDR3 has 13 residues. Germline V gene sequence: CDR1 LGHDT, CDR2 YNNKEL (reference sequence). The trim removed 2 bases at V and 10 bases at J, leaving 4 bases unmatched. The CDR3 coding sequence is TGTGCCAGCAGCCAACGGGGGGGCGATATTCAGTACTTC. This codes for CASSQRGGDIQYF. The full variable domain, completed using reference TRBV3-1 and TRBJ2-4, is DTAVSQTPKYLVTQMGNDKSIKCEQNLGHDTMYWYKQDSKKFLKIMFSYNNKELIINETVPNRFSPKSPDKAHLNLHINSLELGDSAVYFCASSQRGGDIQYFGAGTRLSVL.

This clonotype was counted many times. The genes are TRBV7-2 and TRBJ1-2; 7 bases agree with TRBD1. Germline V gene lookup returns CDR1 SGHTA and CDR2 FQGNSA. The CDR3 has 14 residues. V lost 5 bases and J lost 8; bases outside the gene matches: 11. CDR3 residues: CASSQQGTASGYTF. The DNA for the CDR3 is TGTGCCAGCAGCCAACAGGGGACGGCCTCGGGCTACACCTTC.

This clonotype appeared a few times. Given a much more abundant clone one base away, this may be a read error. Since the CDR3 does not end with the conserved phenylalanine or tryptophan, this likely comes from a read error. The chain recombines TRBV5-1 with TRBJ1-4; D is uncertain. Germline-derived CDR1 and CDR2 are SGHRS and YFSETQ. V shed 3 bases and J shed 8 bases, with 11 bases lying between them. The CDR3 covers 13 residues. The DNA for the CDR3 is TGCGCCAGCAGCTCTCGGGAGGGAGAAAAACTGTTTTGT. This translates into CASSSREGEKLFC.

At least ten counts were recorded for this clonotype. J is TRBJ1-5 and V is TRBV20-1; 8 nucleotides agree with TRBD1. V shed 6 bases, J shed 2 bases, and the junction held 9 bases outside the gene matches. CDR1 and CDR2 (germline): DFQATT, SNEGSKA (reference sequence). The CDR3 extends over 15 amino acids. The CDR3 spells CSAGQGFWGNQPQHF. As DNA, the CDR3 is TGCAGTGCCGGACAGGGCTTTTGGGGCAATCAGCCCCAGCATTTT.

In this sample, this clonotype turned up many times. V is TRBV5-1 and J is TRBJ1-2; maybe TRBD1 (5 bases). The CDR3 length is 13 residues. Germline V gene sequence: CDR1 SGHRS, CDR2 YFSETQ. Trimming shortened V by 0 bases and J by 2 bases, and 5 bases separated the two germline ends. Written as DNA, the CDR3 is TGCGCCAGCAGCTTGGCAGGGAACTATGGCTACACCTTC. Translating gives CASSLAGNYGYTF. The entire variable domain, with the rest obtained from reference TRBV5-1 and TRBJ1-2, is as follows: KAGVTQTPRYLIKTRGQQVTLSCSPISGHRSVSWYQQTPGQGLQFLFEYFSETQRNKGNFPGRFSGRQFSNSRSEMNVSTLELGDSALYLCASSLAGNYGYTFGSGTRLTVV.

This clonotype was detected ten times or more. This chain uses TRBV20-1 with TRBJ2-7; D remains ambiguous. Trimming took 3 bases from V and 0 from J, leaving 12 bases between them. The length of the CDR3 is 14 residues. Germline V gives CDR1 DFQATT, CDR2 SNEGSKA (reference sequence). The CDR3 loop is CSASPGPGSYEQYF. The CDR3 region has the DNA TGCAGTGCTAGCCCGGGCCCCGGCTCCTACGAGCAGTACTTC.

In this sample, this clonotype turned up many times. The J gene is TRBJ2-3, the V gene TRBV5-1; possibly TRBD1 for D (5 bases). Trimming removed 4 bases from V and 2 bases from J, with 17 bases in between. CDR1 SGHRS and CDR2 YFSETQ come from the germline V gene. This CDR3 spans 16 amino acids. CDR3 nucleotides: TGCGCCAGCAGCCGACCTGACAGCACCTACACAGATACGCAGTATTTT. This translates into CASSRPDSTYTDTQYF.

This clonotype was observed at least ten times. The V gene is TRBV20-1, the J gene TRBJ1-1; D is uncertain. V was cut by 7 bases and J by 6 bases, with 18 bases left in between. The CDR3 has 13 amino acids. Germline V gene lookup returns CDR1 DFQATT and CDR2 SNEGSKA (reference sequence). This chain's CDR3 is CSVKPSGIPEAFF. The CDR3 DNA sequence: TGCAGTGTAAAACCCAGTGGGATCCCTGAAGCTTTCTTT.

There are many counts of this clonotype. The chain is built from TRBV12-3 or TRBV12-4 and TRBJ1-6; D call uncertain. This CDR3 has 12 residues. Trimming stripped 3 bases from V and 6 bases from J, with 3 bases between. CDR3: CASSLVNSPLHF. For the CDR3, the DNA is TGTGCCAGCAGTTTGGTTAATTCACCCCTCCACTTT.

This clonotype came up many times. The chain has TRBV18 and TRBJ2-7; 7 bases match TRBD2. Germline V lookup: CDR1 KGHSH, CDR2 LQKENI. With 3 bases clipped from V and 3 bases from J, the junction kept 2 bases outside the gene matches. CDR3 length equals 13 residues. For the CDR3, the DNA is TGTGCCAGCTCACCGGGGGGGGACTACGAGCAGTACTTC. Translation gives CASSPGGDYEQYF.

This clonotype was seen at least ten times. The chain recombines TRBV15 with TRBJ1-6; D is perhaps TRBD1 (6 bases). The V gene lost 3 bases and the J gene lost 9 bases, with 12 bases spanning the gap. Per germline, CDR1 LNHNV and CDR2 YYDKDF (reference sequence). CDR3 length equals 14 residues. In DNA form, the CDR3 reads TGTGCCACCAGCAGGCCTTCAGGGGTTTCACCCCTCCACTTT. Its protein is CATSRPSGVSPLHF.

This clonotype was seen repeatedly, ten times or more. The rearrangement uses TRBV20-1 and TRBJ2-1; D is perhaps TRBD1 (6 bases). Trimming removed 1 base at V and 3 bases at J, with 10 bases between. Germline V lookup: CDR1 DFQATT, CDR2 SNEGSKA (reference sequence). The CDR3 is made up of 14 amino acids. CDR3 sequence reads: CSARVQGLYNEQFF. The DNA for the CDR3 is TGCAGTGCTAGAGTACAGGGCCTCTACAATGAGCAGTTCTTC.

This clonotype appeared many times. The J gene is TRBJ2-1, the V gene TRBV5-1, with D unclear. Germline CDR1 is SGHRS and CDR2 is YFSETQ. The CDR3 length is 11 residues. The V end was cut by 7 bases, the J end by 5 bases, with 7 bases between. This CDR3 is CASGSHNEQFF. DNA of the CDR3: TGCGCCAGCGGTTCGCACAATGAGCAGTTCTTC.

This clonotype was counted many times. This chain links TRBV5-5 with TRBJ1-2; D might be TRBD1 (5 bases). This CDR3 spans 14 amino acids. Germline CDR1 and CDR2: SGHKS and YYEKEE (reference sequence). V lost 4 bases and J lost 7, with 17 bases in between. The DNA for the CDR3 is TGTGCCAGCAGCGGGGTGTGGAGGGGTGTTGGCTACACCTTC. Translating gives CASSGVWRGVGYTF.

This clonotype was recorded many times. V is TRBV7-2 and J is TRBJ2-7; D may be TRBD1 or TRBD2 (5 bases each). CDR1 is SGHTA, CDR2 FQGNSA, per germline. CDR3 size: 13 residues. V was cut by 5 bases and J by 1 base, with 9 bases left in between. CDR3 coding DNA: TGTGCCAGCAGCCGGGACGGTTCCTACGAGCAGTACTTC. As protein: CASSRDGSYEQYF. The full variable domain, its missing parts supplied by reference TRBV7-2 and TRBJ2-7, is GAGVSQSPSNKVTEKGKDVELRCDPISGHTALYWYRQSLGQGLEFLIYFQGNSAPDKSGLPSDRFSAERTGGSVSTLTIQRTQQEDSAVYLCASSRDGSYEQYFGPGTRLTVT.

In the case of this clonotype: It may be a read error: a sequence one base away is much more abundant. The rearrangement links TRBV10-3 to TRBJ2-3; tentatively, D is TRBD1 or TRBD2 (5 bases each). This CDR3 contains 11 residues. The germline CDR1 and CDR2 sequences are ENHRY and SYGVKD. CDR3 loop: CDISGGDTQYF. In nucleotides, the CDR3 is TGTGACATCAGTGGGGGAGATACGCAGTATTTT.

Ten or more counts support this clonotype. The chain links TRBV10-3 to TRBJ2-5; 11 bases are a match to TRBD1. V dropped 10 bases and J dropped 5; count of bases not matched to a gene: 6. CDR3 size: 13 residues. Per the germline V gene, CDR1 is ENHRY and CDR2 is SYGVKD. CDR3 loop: CATGQGAEETQYF. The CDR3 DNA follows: TGTGCCACCGGACAGGGGGCGGAGGAGACCCAGTACTTC.

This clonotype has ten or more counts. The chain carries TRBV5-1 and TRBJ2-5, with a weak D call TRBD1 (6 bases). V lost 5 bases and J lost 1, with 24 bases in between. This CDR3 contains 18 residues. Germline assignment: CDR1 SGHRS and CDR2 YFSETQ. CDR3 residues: CASRSWLTVRRGQETQYF. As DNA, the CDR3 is TGCGCCAGCAGATCTTGGTTGACGGTCCGCAGGGGCCAAGAGACCCAGTACTTC.

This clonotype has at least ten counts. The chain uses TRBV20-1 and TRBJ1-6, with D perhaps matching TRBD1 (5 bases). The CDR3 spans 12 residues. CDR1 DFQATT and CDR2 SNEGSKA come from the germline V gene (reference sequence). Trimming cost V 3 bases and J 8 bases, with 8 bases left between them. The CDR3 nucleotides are TGCAGTGCTAGTAGGGGTGATTCACCCCTCCACTTT. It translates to CSASRGDSPLHF.

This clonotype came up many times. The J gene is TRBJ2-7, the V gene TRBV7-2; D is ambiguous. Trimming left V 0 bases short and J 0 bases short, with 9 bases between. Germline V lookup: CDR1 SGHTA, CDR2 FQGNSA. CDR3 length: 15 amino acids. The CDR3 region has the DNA TGTGCCAGCAGCTTAGCCCCGGTGAGCTCCTACGAGCAGTACTTC. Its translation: CASSLAPVSSYEQYF. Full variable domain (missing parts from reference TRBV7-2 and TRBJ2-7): GAGVSQSPSNKVTEKGKDVELRCDPISGHTALYWYRQSLGQGLEFLIYFQGNSAPDKSGLPSDRFSAERTGGSVSTLTIQRTQQEDSAVYLCASSLAPVSSYEQYFGPGTRLTVT.

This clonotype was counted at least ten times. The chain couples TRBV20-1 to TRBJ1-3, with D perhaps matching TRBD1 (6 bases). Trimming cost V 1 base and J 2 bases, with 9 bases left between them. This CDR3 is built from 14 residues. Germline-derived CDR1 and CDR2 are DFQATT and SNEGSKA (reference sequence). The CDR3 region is CSARVWGPGNTIYF. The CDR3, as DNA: TGCAGTGCTAGAGTTTGGGGGCCTGGAAACACCATATATTTT.

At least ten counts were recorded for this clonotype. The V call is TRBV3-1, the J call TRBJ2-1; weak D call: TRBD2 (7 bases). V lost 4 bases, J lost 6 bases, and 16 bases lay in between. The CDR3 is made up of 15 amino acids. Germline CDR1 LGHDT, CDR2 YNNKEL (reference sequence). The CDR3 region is CASSRQGGAVNEQFF. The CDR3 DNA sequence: TGTGCCAGCAGCCGTCAAGGGGGGGCGGTCAATGAGCAGTTCTTC.

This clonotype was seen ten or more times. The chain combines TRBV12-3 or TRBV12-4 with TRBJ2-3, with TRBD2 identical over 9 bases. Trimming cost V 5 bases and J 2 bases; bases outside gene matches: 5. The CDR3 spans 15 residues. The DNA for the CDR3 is TGTGCCAGCAGTCGATTAGCGGGGGACACAGATACGCAGTATTTT. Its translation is CASSRLAGDTDTQYF.